This TCR beta chain originates from a study of T cell responses to AZD1222 COVID-19 vaccine. General study results and limits: Repertoire sampling occurred only after the peak T cell response. Of spike-specific TCRs, nearly half reportedly target regions left unmutated in variants. Clonal diversity may have been underestimated, and the donors were mostly white British, with more females than males. The span of vaccine-associated CD4 TCRs extended across spike, with dominance at 160-218 and 743-854.

CDR1 is LNHNV, CDR2 YYDKDF, per germline (reference sequence). The CDR3 totals 15 residues. Trimming pared 0 bases from V and 4 bases from J, leaving 12 bases between. The assay was immunoSEQ multiplex PCR, and TCRdb's table has in-frame clones only and misses some. This sample carries roughly 100,000 clones, roughly 84% of them seen once, and the ten largest clones take around 15%. As regards this clone: Antigen: not known.

This clonotype was sampled from an adult in good health. V usage is TRBV15 and J usage is TRBJ1-2, with no clear D. Sequencing used peripheral blood, obtained on day 0 of AZD1222 vaccination. CDR3 coding DNA: TGTGCCACCAGCAGAGATATGGGTTTAGGCTATGGCTACACCTTC. This translates into CATSRDMGLGYGYTF.